This T cell receptor (beta chain) comes out of a study of CD8 T cells in Susac syndrome. Notes on the study in general: The study admitted that it had a relatively small number of individuals in its TCR sequencing and HLA analysis.

The CDR3 runs 12 residues. The V gene lost 2 bases and the J gene lost 5 bases, with 4 bases spanning the gap. This clonotype showed up just a few times. As yet, its antigen is unknown. With random hexamers, roughly 0.45 to 1 ug RNA was reverse transcribed. An immunoSEQ multiplex PCR amplified TCR beta CDR3 over 54 Vbeta and 13 Jbeta. Each CDR3 protein is one row after TCRdb ran MiXCR on the immunoSEQ multiplex PCR reads. The table lists some 160,000 distinct CDR3 sequences, 90% to 95% of them singletons. In blood CD8+ and CD4+ T cells, TCR beta underwent sequencing. The CD8+ and CD4+ T cells were negatively isolated, with the TEMRA cells enriched by FACS.

Sequenced sample: CD4+ T cells from PBMCs. J is TRBJ1-5 and V is TRBV12-3 or TRBV12-4; D is ambiguous. This clonotype was obtained from a human donor in good health. Written as DNA, the CDR3 is TGTGCCAGCAGTTTACGGGATCAGCCCCAGCATTTT. Translating it yields CASSLRDQPQHF.